This TCR beta chain came from a study of blood T cell repertoires in COVID-19. The overall study: There were acute and convalescent COVID-19 samples, and they came from the United States, Italy and Spain. Sample material is recorded as cDNA or gDNA derived from T cells, B-cell-depleted T cells, or PBMCs.

Germline CDR1 MRHNA, CDR2 SNTAGT. This CDR3 region has 14 residues. The ends lost 6 bases at V and 5 bases at J; junction bases unmatched: 2. Per the study methods: Scientists estimated how many nucleated cells there were by amplifying reference gene primers. Using immunoSEQ multiplex PCR, the repertoire was profiled, and TCRdb retains in-frame clones only, with some absent. Clone size and V and J calls were adopted from that table, with D and trimming inferred from the DNA. This repertoire shows some 73,000 clones, approximately 92% found once; its top ten account for about 7%. The receptor's source is a human donor in a cohort sampled during active COVID-19. The genes are TRBV6-4 and TRBJ2-1, with 12 bases identical to TRBD2. The sequenced sample consisted of peripheral blood. This chain's CDR3 is CASSGLAGNNEQFF. CDR3 coding DNA: TGTGCCAGCAGCGGACTAGCGGGAAACAATGAGCAGTTCTTC.